This T cell receptor (beta chain) originates from a study of CD8+ T cells in alopecia areata. The overall study: Patients remained on tofacitinib for 6 to 18 months and then went 6 months without it. Study findings and constraints: Normal skin's resident alphabeta T cells are also sequenced in scalp samples.

Germline CDR1 and CDR2: SGHRS and YFSETQ. The CDR3 runs to 16 residues. With 4 bases removed from V and 5 bases from J, the gap between germline ends came to 18 bases. The authors extracted RNA and reverse transcribed it into cDNA as the sequencing template. Clones were read by immunoSEQ multiplex PCR, and TCRdb kept only the in-frame ones, dropping some. The table has 200,000 to 250,000 clones, under 70% seen once. From alopecia areata patients, lesional scalp punch biopsies and peripheral blood were collected. From PBMCs, CD4+ and CD8+ T cells were sorted. Only a few counts were recorded for this clone. Its specificity is not known.

The V gene is TRBV5-1, the J gene TRBJ1-4; D is possibly TRBD1 (6 bases). Source: CD4+ T cells sorted from blood, taken at week 0. The receptor's source is a human donor with alopecia areata. Written as DNA, the CDR3 is TGCGCCAGCAGCCCGGGATACAGGGCTGAGAATGAAAAACTGTTTTTT. Protein sequence: CASSPGYRAENEKLFF.